This T cell receptor (beta chain) was captured in a study of Ad26.COV2.S vaccination and SARS-CoV-2 variants. Data came from immunoSEQ multiplex PCR; TCRdb stores just in-frame clones and leaves some out. The repertoire holds hundreds of thousands of clones, with 85% to 90% as singletons. Treatment of the sample: about 20 received Ad26.COV2.S at low or high dose, single or two shots; five or six received placebo; per-sample allocation not given. The investigators took samples on day 63 after the first vaccine or placebo injection. Trimming removed 3 bases from V and 6 bases from J; junction bases left unmatched: 10. Per the germline V gene, CDR1 is MGHRA and CDR2 is YSYEKL. This CDR3 contains 16 residues.

The specimen was peripheral blood, collected in a trial of Ad26.COV2.S vaccine versus placebo. The receptor comes from a person aged 18 to 65 who received the Ad26.COV2.S COVID-19 vaccine or a placebo. This chain uses TRBV4-1 with TRBJ1-2; the match to TRBD1 covers 10 bases. The CDR3 bases are TGCGCCAGCAGCCAGGTACTACGGGACAGGGGCAATGGCTACACCTTC. This sequence encodes CASSQVLRDRGNGYTF.